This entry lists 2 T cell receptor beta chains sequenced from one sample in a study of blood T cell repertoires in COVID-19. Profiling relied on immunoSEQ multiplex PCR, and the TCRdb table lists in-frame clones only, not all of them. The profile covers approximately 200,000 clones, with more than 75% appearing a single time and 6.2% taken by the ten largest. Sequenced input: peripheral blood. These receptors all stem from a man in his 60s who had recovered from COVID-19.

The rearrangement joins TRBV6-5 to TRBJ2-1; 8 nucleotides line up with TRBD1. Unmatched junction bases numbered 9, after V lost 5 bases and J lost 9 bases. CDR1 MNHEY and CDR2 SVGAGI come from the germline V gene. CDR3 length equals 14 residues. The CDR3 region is CASSSRAGGGEQFF. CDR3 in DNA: TGTGCCAGCAGTAGTAGGGCAGGGGGCGGTGAGCAGTTCTTC.

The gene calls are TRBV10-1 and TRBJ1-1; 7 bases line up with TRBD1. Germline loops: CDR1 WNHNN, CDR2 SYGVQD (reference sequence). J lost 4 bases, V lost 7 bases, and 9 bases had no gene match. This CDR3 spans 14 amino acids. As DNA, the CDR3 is TGCGCCAGCATGCACCGTCGGGACAGCACTGAAGCTTTCTTT. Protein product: CASMHRRDSTEAFF.